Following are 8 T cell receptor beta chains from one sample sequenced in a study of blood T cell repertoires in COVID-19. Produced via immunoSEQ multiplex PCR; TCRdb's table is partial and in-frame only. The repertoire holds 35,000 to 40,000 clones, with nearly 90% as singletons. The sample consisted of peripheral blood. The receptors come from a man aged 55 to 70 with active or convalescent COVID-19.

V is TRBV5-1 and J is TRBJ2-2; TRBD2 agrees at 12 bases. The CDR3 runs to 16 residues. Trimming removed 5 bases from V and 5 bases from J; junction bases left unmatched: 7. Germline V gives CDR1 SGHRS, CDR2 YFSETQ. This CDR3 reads CASSSGLAGPTGELFF. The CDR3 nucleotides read TGCGCCAGCAGTTCCGGACTAGCGGGGCCAACCGGGGAGCTGTTTTTT.

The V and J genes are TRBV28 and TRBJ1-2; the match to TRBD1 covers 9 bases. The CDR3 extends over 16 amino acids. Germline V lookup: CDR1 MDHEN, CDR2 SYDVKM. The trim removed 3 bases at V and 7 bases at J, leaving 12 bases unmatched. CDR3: CASSFRQGQGYTGYTF. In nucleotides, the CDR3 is TGTGCCAGCAGTTTTCGGCAGGGACAGGGCTACACTGGCTACACCTTC.

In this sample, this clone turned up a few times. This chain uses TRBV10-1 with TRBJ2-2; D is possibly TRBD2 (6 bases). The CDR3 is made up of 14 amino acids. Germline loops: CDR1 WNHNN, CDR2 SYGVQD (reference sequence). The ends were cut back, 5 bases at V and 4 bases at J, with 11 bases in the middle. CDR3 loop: CASSFSRGTGELFF. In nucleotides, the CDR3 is TGCGCCAGCAGTTTCTCGCGGGGCACCGGGGAGCTGTTTTTT.

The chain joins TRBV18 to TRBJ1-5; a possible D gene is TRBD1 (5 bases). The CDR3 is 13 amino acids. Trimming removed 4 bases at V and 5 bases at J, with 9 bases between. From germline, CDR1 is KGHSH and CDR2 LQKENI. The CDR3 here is CASSRGRDQPQHF. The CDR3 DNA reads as TGTGCCAGCTCACGGGGCAGGGATCAGCCCCAGCATTTT. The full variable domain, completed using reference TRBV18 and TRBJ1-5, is NAGVMQNPRHLVRRRGQEARLRCSPMKGHSHVYWYRQLPEEGLKFMVYLQKENIIDESGMPKERFSAEFPKEGPSILRIQQVVRGDSAAYFCASSRGRDQPQHFGDGTRLSIL.

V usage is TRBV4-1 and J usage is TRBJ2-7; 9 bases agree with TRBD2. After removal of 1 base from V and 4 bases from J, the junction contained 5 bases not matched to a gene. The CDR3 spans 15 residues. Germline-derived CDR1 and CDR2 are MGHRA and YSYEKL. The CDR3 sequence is CASSQVSGSGYEQYF. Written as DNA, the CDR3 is TGCGCCAGCAGCCAAGTTAGCGGGAGCGGATACGAGCAGTACTTC.

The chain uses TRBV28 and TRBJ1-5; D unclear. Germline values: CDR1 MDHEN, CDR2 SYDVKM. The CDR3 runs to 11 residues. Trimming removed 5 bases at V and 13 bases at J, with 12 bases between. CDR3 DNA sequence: TGTGCCAGCAGTAATCGGGGATCGCAGCATTTT. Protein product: CASSNRGSQHF.

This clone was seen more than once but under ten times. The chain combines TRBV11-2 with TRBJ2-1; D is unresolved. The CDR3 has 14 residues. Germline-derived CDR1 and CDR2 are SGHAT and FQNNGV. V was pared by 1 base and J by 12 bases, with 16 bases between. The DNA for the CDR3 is TGTGCCAGCAGCTTAGCTCAGGCAGTTCCTATGCAGTTCTTC. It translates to CASSLAQAVPMQFF.

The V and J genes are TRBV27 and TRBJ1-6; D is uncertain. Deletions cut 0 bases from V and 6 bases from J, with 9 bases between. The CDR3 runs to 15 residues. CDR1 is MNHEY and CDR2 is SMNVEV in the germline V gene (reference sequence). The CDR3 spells CASSLSAEGNSPLHF. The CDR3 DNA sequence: TGTGCCAGCAGTTTATCGGCGGAGGGTAATTCACCCCTCCACTTT.